Listed here are 29 T cell receptor beta chains from one sample, sequenced in a study of T-cell memory formation after mild COVID-19. One entry per CDR3 protein, called by TCRdb with MiXCR from the 5' RACE reads. Of under 300,000 distinct CDR3 sequences in the sample, roughly 15% were seen once. The specimen was PBMCs or a T cell subset sorted from them (not recorded which). The receptor set was obtained from a man aged 18-30 years who had mild COVID-19 (a few samples of this study predate the infection). Cell type and time point are not known.

This clonotype has ten or more counts. This chain connects TRBV10-3 to TRBJ1-5, with unresolved D. The CDR3 runs to 14 residues. The germline V and J ends were trimmed by 4 bases and 5 bases, with 12 bases remaining between them. Germline CDR1 reads ENHRY; CDR2 reads SYGVKD. The CDR3 protein is CAISGMELYQPQHF. The CDR3 DNA sequence: TGTGCCATCAGTGGCATGGAGCTATATCAGCCCCAGCATTTT.

The chain has TRBV5-1 and TRBJ2-7; 11 bases agree with TRBD2. CDR1 SGHRS and CDR2 YFSETQ come from the germline V gene. V lost 3 bases to trimming and J lost 3 bases; unmatched junction nucleotides: 8. CDR3 length: 16 amino acids. CDR3 region: CASSSGPSGGRYEQYF. The CDR3 nucleotides are TGCGCCAGCAGCTCTGGGCCTAGCGGGGGGCGCTACGAGCAGTACTTC.

The V call is TRBV30, the J call TRBJ2-5; perhaps TRBD2 as D (6 bases). The germline V gene encodes CDR1 GTSNPN and CDR2 SVGIG (reference sequence). V lost 0 bases and J lost 4, with 18 bases in between. The CDR3 spans 16 residues. The DNA of the CDR3 is TGTGCCTGGAGTGTTGGGGTGGGGGGACCTGGAGAGACCCAGTACTTC. Protein: CAWSVGVGGPGETQYF.

CDR3 DNA sequence: TGTGCCAGCAGCCATCGACAGGGGAGGAGAGGCTACACCTTC. It specifies CASSHRQGRRGYTF. The V and J genes are TRBV3-1 and TRBJ1-2; the match to TRBD1 covers 8 bases. The germline V gene encodes CDR1 LGHDT and CDR2 YNNKEL (reference sequence). The CDR3 runs to 14 residues. Trimming removed 3 bases from V and 8 bases from J; junction bases left unmatched: 8.

The CDR3 region is CASSRGTDGVDRLYF. The DNA for the CDR3 is TGCGCCAGCAGCCGAGGGACGGACGGCGTGGATCGGTTATATTTT. The V and J genes are TRBV4-3 and TRBJ1-3; D might be TRBD1 (5 bases). CDR1 is LGHNA and CDR2 is YSLEER in the germline V gene. V was pared by 4 bases and J by 14 bases, with 24 bases between. CDR3 length: 15 amino acids.

V gene TRBV6-2 or TRBV6-3 combines with J gene TRBJ1-1; TRBD1 aligns across 7 bases. The CDR3 is 14 amino acids. CDR1 and CDR2 (germline): MNHEY, SVGEGT. J was trimmed by 6 bases and V by 6 bases; bases with no gene match: 10. The CDR3 nucleotides are TGTGCCAGCAGCAGTGGACAGGTTCCCGCTGAAGCTTTCTTT. This gives the protein CASSSGQVPAEAFF.

This clonotype was observed a few times. This chain connects TRBV9 to TRBJ2-1; 8 bases fit TRBD1. Germline-derived CDR1 and CDR2 are SGDLS and YYNGEE. V lost 8 bases and J lost 0; bases outside the gene matches: 1. CDR3 length equals 13 residues. Here the CDR3 reads CASDRGSYNEQFF. The DNA of the CDR3 is TGTGCCAGTGACAGGGGCTCCTACAATGAGCAGTTCTTC.

This clonotype was seen at least ten times. The rearrangement links TRBV7-8 to TRBJ1-5; weak D call: TRBD1 (5 bases). CDR3 length: 15 amino acids. V dropped 5 bases and J dropped 3 bases, with 14 bases sitting between them. Germline assignment: CDR1 SGHVS and CDR2 FQNEAQ. The CDR3 here is CASSRRDGNNQPQHF. CDR3 DNA sequence: TGTGCCAGCAGCCGCAGGGATGGGAACAATCAGCCCCAGCATTTT. Combining the CDR3 with reference TRBV7-8 and TRBJ1-5 gives the whole variable domain GAGVSQSPRYKVAKRGQDVALRCDPISGHVSLFWYQQALGQGPEFLTYFQNEAQLDKSGLPSDRFFAERPEGSVSTLKIQRTQQEDSAVYLCASSRRDGNNQPQHFGDGTRLSIL.

In this sample, this clonotype turned up a few times. V is TRBV15 and J is TRBJ2-2; maybe TRBD1 (6 bases). Germline CDR1 and CDR2: LNHNV and YYDKDF (reference sequence). V dropped 3 bases and J dropped 1 base, with 15 bases sitting between them. The CDR3 sequence is 17 residues long. The chain's CDR3 is CATSSYYGTKNTGELFF. The CDR3, as DNA: TGTGCCACCAGCAGCTACTACGGGACAAAGAACACCGGGGAGCTGTTTTTT.

This clonotype was seen more than once but under ten times. The V call is TRBV3-1, the J call TRBJ1-6; D is undetermined. CDR1 and CDR2 (germline): LGHDT, YNNKEL (reference sequence). The CDR3 consists of 13 residues. V shed 5 bases and J shed 3 bases, with 5 bases lying between them. The CDR3: CASSGVYNSPLHF. The CDR3 DNA follows: TGTGCCAGCAGCGGGGTCTATAATTCACCCCTCCACTTT. Looking up the rest from reference TRBV3-1 and TRBJ1-6 gives the full variable domain: DTAVSQTPKYLVTQMGNDKSIKCEQNLGHDTMYWYKQDSKKFLKIMFSYNNKELIINETVPNRFSPKSPDKAHLNLHINSLELGDSAVYFCASSGVYNSPLHFGNGTRLTVT.

This clonotype has a handful of counts. The chain employs TRBV7-3 and TRBJ2-3, with D perhaps matching TRBD2 (6 bases). The CDR3 contains 15 residues. The V gene's germline CDR1 is SGHTA and CDR2 FQGTGA. V was clipped by 0 bases and J by 3 bases, with 10 bases between them. The CDR3 loop reads CASSLTRLATDTQYF. The CDR3 nucleotides read TGTGCCAGCAGCTTAACACGCCTAGCGACAGATACGCAGTATTTT.

The V gene is TRBV7-8, the J gene TRBJ2-3, with D perhaps TRBD2 (5 bases). Deletions cut 4 bases from V and 4 bases from J, with 15 bases between. This CDR3 region has 15 residues. Germline CDR1 is SGHVS and CDR2 is FQNEAQ. The CDR3 sequence is CASSYPREGPDTQYF. CDR3 bases: TGTGCCAGCAGCTACCCTAGAGAGGGCCCAGATACGCAGTATTTT. The complete variable domain, with remaining parts taken from reference TRBV7-8 and TRBJ2-3, reads GAGVSQSPRYKVAKRGQDVALRCDPISGHVSLFWYQQALGQGPEFLTYFQNEAQLDKSGLPSDRFFAERPEGSVSTLKIQRTQQEDSAVYLCASSYPREGPDTQYFGPGTRLTVL.

In its sample, this clonotype is medium-sized. This chain links TRBV4-3 with TRBJ1-2; possibly TRBD1 for D (6 bases). Germline V lookup: CDR1 LGHNA, CDR2 YSLEER. V was shortened by 0 bases and J by 4 bases, with 15 bases between the two germline ends. CDR3 length equals 16 residues. The CDR3 DNA follows: TGCGCCAGCAGCCAAGATTACGGGGGCGGAGGCTATGGCTACACCTTC. This sequence encodes CASSQDYGGGGYGYTF.

This clonotype appeared a few times. The V and J genes are TRBV7-9 and TRBJ2-6; D is unresolved. This CDR3 comprises 14 residues. The V end lost 4 bases, the J end lost 0 bases, and 4 bases lay between the germline ends. Germline lookup yields CDR1 SEHNR and CDR2 FQNEAQ (reference sequence). CDR3 protein: CASSSISGANVLTF. The DNA of the CDR3 is TGTGCCAGCAGCTCCATCTCTGGGGCCAACGTCCTGACTTTC. Using reference TRBV7-9 and TRBJ2-6 for the parts outside the CDR3, the full variable domain is DTGVSQNPRHKITKRGQNVTFRCDPISEHNRLYWYRQTLGQGPEFLTYFQNEAQLEKSRLLSDRFSAERPKGSFSTLEIQRTEQGDSAMYLCASSSISGANVLTFGAGSRLTVL.

J is TRBJ2-5 and V is TRBV15; TRBD1 agrees at 11 bases. Trimming took 3 bases from V and 4 from J; bases not matched to a gene: 1. This CDR3 has 14 amino acids. Germline values: CDR1 LNHNV, CDR2 YYDKDF (reference sequence). CDR3 sequence reads: CATSRDRGPETQYF. The CDR3 DNA reads TGTGCCACCAGCAGGGACAGGGGGCCAGAGACCCAGTACTTC.

This clonotype was picked up a small number of times. This chain links TRBV6-5 with TRBJ2-7; 8 nucleotides align to TRBD1. In germline, CDR1 is MNHEY, CDR2 SVGAGI. This CDR3 comprises 13 residues. The V gene end was trimmed by 6 bases and the J gene end by 6 bases; junction bases not matched to a gene: 7. The CDR3 reads CASSSRDRTEQYV. CDR3 nucleotide sequence: TGTGCCAGCAGCAGCCGGGACAGGACCGAGCAGTACGTC.

The CDR3: CASSLRAHTEAFF. The CDR3 nucleotides are TGTGCCAGCAGCCTAAGGGCCCACACTGAAGCTTTCTTT. The rearrangement uses TRBV6-2 or TRBV6-3 and TRBJ1-1; D is undetermined. The CDR3 loop spans 13 amino acids. Looked up from germline, CDR1 is MNHEY and CDR2 is SVGEGT. Trimming cost V 6 bases and J 3 bases, with 11 bases left between them.

This clonotype was counted a few times. The chain combines TRBV5-1 with TRBJ2-1, with 9 bases that match TRBD1. The ends lost 4 bases at V and 8 bases at J; junction bases unmatched: 13. The germline CDR1 and CDR2 sequences are SGHRS and YFSETQ. The CDR3 loop spans 16 amino acids. CDR3 residues: CASSPGPTGGPDEQFF. The CDR3 DNA follows: TGCGCCAGCAGCCCGGGACCGACAGGGGGACCCGATGAGCAGTTCTTC.

This clonotype turned up a few times. The chain recombines TRBV29-1 with TRBJ1-2; 9 bases align to TRBD1. The V gene's germline CDR1 is SQVTM and CDR2 ANQGSEA. The ends lost 6 bases at V and 7 bases at J; junction bases unmatched: 12. The CDR3 has 14 residues. The CDR3 nucleotides are TGCAGCGTCCACGTTGGGACAGGGAGCGGTGGCTACACCTTC. Its protein product is CSVHVGTGSGGYTF.

This clonotype was seen at least ten times. V gene TRBV28 combines with J gene TRBJ2-4; D gene ambiguous. Germline values: CDR1 MDHEN, CDR2 SYDVKM. The CDR3 extends over 12 amino acids. Deletions cut 10 bases from V and 0 bases from J, with 7 bases between. For the CDR3, the DNA is TGTGCCACCAGCTTAGCCAAAAACATTCAGTACTTC. This translates into CATSLAKNIQYF.

This clonotype was counted between two and nine times. This chain connects TRBV7-2 to TRBJ2-5, with D unclear. Trimming left V 5 bases short and J 5 bases short, with 12 bases between. Germline assignment: CDR1 SGHTA and CDR2 FQGNSA. This CDR3 has 13 residues. CDR3 protein: CASSASTFETQYF. The CDR3 DNA reads TGTGCCAGCAGCGCATCAACTTTCGAGACCCAGTACTTC. The full variable domain, in which reference TRBV7-2 and TRBJ2-5 provide the parts outside the CDR3, is GAGVSQSPSNKVTEKGKDVELRCDPISGHTALYWYRQSLGQGLEFLIYFQGNSAPDKSGLPSDRFSAERTGGSVSTLTIQRTQQEDSAVYLCASSASTFETQYFGPGTRLLVL.

This clonotype was counted only a few times. The chain combines TRBV4-3 with TRBJ2-2; D might be TRBD2 (7 bases). The V end lost 1 base, the J end lost 6 bases, and 15 bases lay between the germline ends. CDR3 length: 16 residues. CDR1 and CDR2 (germline): LGHNA, YSLEER. The CDR3, as DNA: TGCGCCAGCAGCCAAGTGGTGGGGGGGGCCGCCGGGGAGCTGTTTTTT. It specifies CASSQVVGGAAGELFF.

The chain links TRBV6-5 to TRBJ1-2; D unresolved. The V end lost 6 bases, the J end lost 5 bases, and 16 bases lay between the germline ends. CDR1 MNHEY and CDR2 SVGAGI come from the germline V gene. The CDR3 loop spans 14 amino acids. CDR3 in amino acids: CASRPIGRNYGYTF. Here the CDR3 DNA reads TGTGCCAGCAGACCAATCGGCCGGAATTATGGCTACACCTTC.

This clonotype has only a few counts. This chain uses TRBV6-2 or TRBV6-3 with TRBJ2-7, with 10 bases lining up with TRBD2. CDR1 and CDR2 (germline): MNHEY, SVGEGT. The CDR3 spans 15 residues. V lost 6 bases, J lost 1 base, and 6 bases stayed unmatched. DNA of the CDR3: TGTGCCAGCAGGACAGGGACTAGCGCATCCTACGAGCAGTACGTC. Its protein is CASRTGTSASYEQYV.

V usage is TRBV29-1 and J usage is TRBJ1-2; D is unclear. The CDR3 is 14 residues long. CDR1 is SQVTM, CDR2 ANQGSEA, per germline. V was pared by 7 bases and J by 0 bases, with 15 bases between. The CDR3 nucleotides are TGCAGCGGGGGTGGGAAGGGCTCTAACTATGGCTACACCTTC. Its protein product is CSGGGKGSNYGYTF.

V usage is TRBV5-1 and J usage is TRBJ2-7; possible D gene TRBD1, 7 bases. V lost 7 bases and J 5 bases, leaving 19 bases between the germline ends. The CDR3 is 14 amino acids. The germline CDR1 and CDR2 sequences are SGHRS and YFSETQ. The chain's CDR3 is CASSRGRGENEQYF. The DNA of the CDR3 is TGCGCCAGCTCCAGGGGCAGGGGGGAGAACGAGCAGTACTTC.

This clonotype was seen a few times. The genes are TRBV2 and TRBJ2-3; TRBD2 is a possible D gene (5 bases). The V gene lost 9 bases and the J gene lost 2 bases, with 9 bases spanning the gap. The germline V gene has CDR1 SNHLY and CDR2 FYNNEI. CDR3 length equals 12 residues. Here the CDR3 DNA reads TGTGCCAGACGGGATTTCACAGATACGCAGTATTTT. Amino acid sequence: CARRDFTDTQYF.

In this sample, this clonotype turned up a few times. V usage is TRBV3-1 and J usage is TRBJ2-2; D possibly uses TRBD1 or TRBD2 (5 bases each). The length of the CDR3 is 12 residues. Trimming took off 6 bases at V and 6 bases at J, with 8 bases between the two ends. Germline CDR1 LGHDT, CDR2 YNNKEL (reference sequence). The CDR3, as DNA: TGTGCCAGCAGACTAGGGGCCGGGGAGCTGTTTTTT. Its translation is CASRLGAGELFF. The full variable domain, its missing parts supplied by reference TRBV3-1 and TRBJ2-2, is DTAVSQTPKYLVTQMGNDKSIKCEQNLGHDTMYWYKQDSKKFLKIMFSYNNKELIINETVPNRFSPKSPDKAHLNLHINSLELGDSAVYFCASRLGAGELFFGEGSRLTVL.

This clonotype has a handful of counts. A read error may explain this, as a much larger clone is one base away. The V and J genes are TRBV5-6 and TRBJ2-5; D remains ambiguous. This CDR3 has 11 residues. Trimming took 4 bases from V and 5 from J, leaving 6 bases between them. The germline gives CDR1 SGHDT, CDR2 YYEEEE. The CDR3 is CASSHVETQYF. The CDR3 DNA is TGTGCCAGCAGCCACGTCGAGACCCAGTACTTC.